The source of this T cell receptor (beta chain) is a study of cytomegalovirus exposure and HLA in healthy donors. PCR employed 60 Vbeta and 13 Jbeta primers. The data were produced by immunoSEQ multiplex PCR, yet TCRdb's version contains in-frame clones alone and is incomplete. This table holds approximately 120,000 clones, about four fifths found once. The CDR3 is 16 amino acids. The germline CDR1 and CDR2 sequences are SGHVS and FNYEAQ. V was clipped by 5 bases and J by 7 bases, with 18 bases between them. The sequence came from a man aged 40-50 years in good health and CMV-seronegative. The sequenced sample was PBMCs. V usage is TRBV7-6 and J usage is TRBJ1-6; no clear D. The CDR3 is CASSPNERARNSPLHF. Here the CDR3 DNA reads TGTGCCAGCAGCCCTAATGAGAGGGCGAGAAATTCACCCCTCCACTTT. The entire variable domain, with the rest obtained from reference TRBV7-6 and TRBJ1-6, is as follows: GAGVSQSPRYKVTKRGQDVALRCDPISGHVSLYWYRQALGQGPEFLTYFNYEAQQDKSGLPNDRFSAERPEGSISTLTIQRTEQRDSAMYRCASSPNERARNSPLHFGNGTRLTVT.